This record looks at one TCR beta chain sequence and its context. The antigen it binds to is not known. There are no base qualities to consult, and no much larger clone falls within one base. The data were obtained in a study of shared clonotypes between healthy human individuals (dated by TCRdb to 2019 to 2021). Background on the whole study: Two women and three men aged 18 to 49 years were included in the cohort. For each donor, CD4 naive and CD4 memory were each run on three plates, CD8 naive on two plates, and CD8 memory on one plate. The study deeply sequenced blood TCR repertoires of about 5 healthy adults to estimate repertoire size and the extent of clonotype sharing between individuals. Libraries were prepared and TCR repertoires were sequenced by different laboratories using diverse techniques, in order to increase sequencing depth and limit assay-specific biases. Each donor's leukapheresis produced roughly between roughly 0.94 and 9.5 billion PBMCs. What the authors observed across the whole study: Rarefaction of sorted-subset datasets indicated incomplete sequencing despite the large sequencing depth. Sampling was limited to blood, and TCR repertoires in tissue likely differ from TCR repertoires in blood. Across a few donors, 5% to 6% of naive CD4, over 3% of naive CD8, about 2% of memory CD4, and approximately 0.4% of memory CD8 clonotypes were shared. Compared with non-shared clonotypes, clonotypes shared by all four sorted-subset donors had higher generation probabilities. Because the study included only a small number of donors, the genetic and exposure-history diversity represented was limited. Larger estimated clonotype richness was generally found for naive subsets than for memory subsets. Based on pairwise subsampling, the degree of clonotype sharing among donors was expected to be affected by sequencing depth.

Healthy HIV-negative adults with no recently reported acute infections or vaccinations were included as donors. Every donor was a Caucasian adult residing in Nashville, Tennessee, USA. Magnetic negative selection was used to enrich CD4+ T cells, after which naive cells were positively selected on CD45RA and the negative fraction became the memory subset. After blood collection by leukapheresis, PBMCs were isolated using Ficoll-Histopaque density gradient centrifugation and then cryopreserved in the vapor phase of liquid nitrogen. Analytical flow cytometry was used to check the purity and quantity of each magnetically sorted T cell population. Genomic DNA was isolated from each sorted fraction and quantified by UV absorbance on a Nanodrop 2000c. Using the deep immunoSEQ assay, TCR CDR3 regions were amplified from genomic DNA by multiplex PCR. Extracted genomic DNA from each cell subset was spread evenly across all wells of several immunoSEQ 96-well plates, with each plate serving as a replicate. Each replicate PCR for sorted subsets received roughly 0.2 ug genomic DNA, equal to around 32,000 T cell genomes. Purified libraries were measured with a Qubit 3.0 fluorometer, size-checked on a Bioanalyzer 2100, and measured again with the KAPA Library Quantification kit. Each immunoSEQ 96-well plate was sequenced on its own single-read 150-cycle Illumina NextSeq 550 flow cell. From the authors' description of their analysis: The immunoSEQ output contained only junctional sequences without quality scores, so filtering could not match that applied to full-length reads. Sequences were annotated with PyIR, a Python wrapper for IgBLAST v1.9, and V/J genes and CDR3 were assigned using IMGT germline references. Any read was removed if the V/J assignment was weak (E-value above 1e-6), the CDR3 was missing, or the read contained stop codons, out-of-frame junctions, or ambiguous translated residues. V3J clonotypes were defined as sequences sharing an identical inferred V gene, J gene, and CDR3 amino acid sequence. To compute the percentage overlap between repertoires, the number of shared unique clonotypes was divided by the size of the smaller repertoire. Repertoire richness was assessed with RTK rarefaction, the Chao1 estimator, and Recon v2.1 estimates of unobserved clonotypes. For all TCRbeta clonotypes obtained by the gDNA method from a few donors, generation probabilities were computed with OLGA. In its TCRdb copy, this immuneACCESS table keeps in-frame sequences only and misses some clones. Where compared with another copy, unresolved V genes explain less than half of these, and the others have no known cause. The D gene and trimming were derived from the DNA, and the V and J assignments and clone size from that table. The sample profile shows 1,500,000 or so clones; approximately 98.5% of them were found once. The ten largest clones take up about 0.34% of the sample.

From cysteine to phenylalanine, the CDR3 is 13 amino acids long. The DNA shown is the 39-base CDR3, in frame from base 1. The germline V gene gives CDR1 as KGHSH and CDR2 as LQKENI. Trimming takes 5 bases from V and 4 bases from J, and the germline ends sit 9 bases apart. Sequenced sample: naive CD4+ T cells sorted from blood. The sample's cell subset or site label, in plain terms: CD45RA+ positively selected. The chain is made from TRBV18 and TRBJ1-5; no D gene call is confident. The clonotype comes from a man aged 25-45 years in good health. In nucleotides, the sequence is TGTGCCAGCTCAATGGCAGAAAATCAGCCCCAGCATTTT. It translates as CASSMAENQPQHF.